Below, 24 T cell receptor beta chains from the same sample are listed, as sequenced in a study of PD-L1 blockade in urothelial cancer. Sequencing used immunoSEQ multiplex PCR; TCRdb keeps in-frame clones, though not all of them. The sample lists tens of thousands of clones, approximately 86% occurring once. Documented time point: pretreatment peripheral blood. The specimen comprised PBMCs, sampled around atezolizumab (anti-PD-L1) treatment. Receptors were obtained from a man in his forties with urothelial cancer.

This clone was recorded only once. The CDR3 coding sequence is TGCGCCAGCAACACCGGGACAGTGAACTACGAGCAGTACTTC. This codes for CASNTGTVNYEQYF. The chain joins TRBV5-1 to TRBJ2-7; TRBD1 matches at 7 bases. Trimming removed 6 bases from V and 3 bases from J; junction bases left unmatched: 9. Germline V CDR1 and CDR2: SGHRS, YFSETQ. The CDR3 length is 14 residues.

The chain joins TRBV27 to TRBJ1-1; the D is unclear. Looked up from germline, CDR1 is MNHEY and CDR2 is SMNVEV (reference sequence). CDR3 length: 14 residues. Trimming took 4 bases from V and 1 from J, leaving 10 bases between them. CDR3 in DNA: TGTGCCAGCAGTTCCTCTTGGAGGAACACTGAAGCTTTCTTT. It codes for CASSSSWRNTEAFF.

The V gene is TRBV5-1, the J gene TRBJ2-1; TRBD2 agrees at 7 bases. From germline, CDR1 is SGHRS and CDR2 YFSETQ. J lost 2 bases, V lost 0 bases, and 14 bases had no gene match. The CDR3 loop spans 19 amino acids. This CDR3 reads CASSLASWSASGAYNEQFF. The CDR3 DNA is TGCGCCAGCAGCTTGGCCTCCTGGTCCGCTAGCGGCGCCTACAATGAGCAGTTCTTC.

The chain has TRBV19 and TRBJ1-3; the D is unclear. CDR1 is LNHDA, CDR2 SQIVND, per germline (reference sequence). V lost 3 bases and J lost 3, with 6 bases in between. The CDR3 spans 13 residues. CDR3 bases: TGTGCCAGTAGTATGTCTCGTGGAAACACCATATATTTT. It encodes CASSMSRGNTIYF. Full variable domain (remainder filled in from reference TRBV19 and TRBJ1-3): DGGITQSPKYLFRKEGQNVTLSCEQNLNHDAMYWYRQDPGQGLRLIYYSQIVNDFQKGDIAEGYSVSREKKESFPLTVTSAQKNPTAFYLCASSMSRGNTIYFGEGSWLTVV.

The CDR3 here is CASSLRRTTGKSEKLFF. The CDR3 DNA sequence: TGTGCCAGCAGCTTAAGGAGGACGACAGGGAAGAGTGAAAAACTGTTTTTT. The gene calls are TRBV7-9 and TRBJ1-4; 7 bases fit TRBD1. This CDR3 comprises 17 residues. The trim removed 2 bases at V and 7 bases at J, leaving 13 bases unmatched. CDR1 SEHNR and CDR2 FQNEAQ come from the germline V gene (reference sequence).

This clone was counted between two and nine times. The chain has TRBV18 and TRBJ2-7, with D possibly TRBD1 on 6 matching bases. Germline V gene data show CDR1 as KGHSH and CDR2 as LQKENI. The ends were cut back, 3 bases at V and 6 bases at J, with 9 bases in the middle. There are 12 residues in the CDR3. CDR3 DNA: TGTGCCAGCTCACCCGGACAGACCGAGCAGTACTTC. Translating it yields CASSPGQTEQYF.

The chain recombines TRBV4-3 with TRBJ2-7, with 7 nucleotides matching TRBD2. The CDR3 has 15 residues. Per the germline V gene, CDR1 is LGHNA and CDR2 is YSLEER. Germline trimming cut 0 bases from V and 3 bases from J; bases unmatched to any gene: 5. The CDR3 reads CASSQDPSGYYEQYF. The CDR3 DNA sequence: TGCGCCAGCAGCCAAGATCCTAGCGGATACTACGAGCAGTACTTC.

The chain joins TRBV7-8 to TRBJ2-3; 13 nucleotides agree with TRBD2. Per the germline V gene, CDR1 is SGHVS and CDR2 is FQNEAQ. The junction had 9 bases not matched to a gene; V was cut back by 5 bases and J by 4 bases. The CDR3 contains 17 residues. The CDR3 sequence is CASSLTVLAGGADTQYF. The CDR3, as DNA: TGTGCCAGCAGCCTTACCGTACTAGCGGGGGGGGCAGATACGCAGTATTTT.

V gene TRBV5-4 combines with J gene TRBJ1-1; D gene unclear. V was clipped by 4 bases and J by 0 bases, with 13 bases between them. Germline V lookup: CDR1 SGHNT, CDR2 YYREEE (reference sequence). The CDR3 consists of 15 residues. CDR3 loop: CASSGWRRMNTEAFF. CDR3 nucleotide sequence: TGTGCCAGCAGCGGCTGGAGACGGATGAACACTGAAGCTTTCTTT.

There are many counts of this clone. This chain links TRBV5-1 with TRBJ1-1; 7 bases line up with TRBD1. CDR1 SGHRS and CDR2 YFSETQ come from the germline V gene. V trimming: 0 bases; J trimming: 4 bases; junction bases outside the gene matches: 9. CDR3 length: 16 amino acids. CDR3: CASSLGAGGHFTEAFF. CDR3 bases: TGCGCCAGCAGCTTGGGTGCAGGGGGGCACTTCACTGAAGCTTTCTTT.

The rearrangement uses TRBV5-1 and TRBJ2-6; 9 positions agree with TRBD1. The V gene end was trimmed by 3 bases and the J gene end by 0 bases; junction bases not matched to a gene: 7. This CDR3 is built from 18 residues. From germline, CDR1 is SGHRS and CDR2 YFSETQ. The CDR3 reads CASSWGQGLFSGANVLTF. The CDR3 DNA follows: TGCGCCAGCAGCTGGGGACAGGGTCTCTTCTCTGGGGCCAACGTCCTGACTTTC.

This sequence joins TRBV6-1 and TRBJ1-2; 12 bases agree with TRBD1. This CDR3 spans 15 amino acids. Unmatched junction bases numbered 10, after V lost 10 bases and J lost 4 bases. Germline values: CDR1 MNHNS, CDR2 SASEGT. CDR3 coding DNA: TGTGCCACCCTGACACGGGACAGGGGGCTCTATGGCTACACCTTC. Amino acid sequence: CATLTRDRGLYGYTF.

The rearrangement uses TRBV6-6 and TRBJ2-1; perhaps TRBD2 as D (5 bases). This CDR3 has 14 amino acids. The V gene's germline CDR1 is MNHNY and CDR2 SVGAGI (reference sequence). The V end was cut by 5 bases, the J end by 3 bases, with 11 bases between. The CDR3 loop reads CASSRGLIYNEQFF. DNA for the CDR3: TGTGCCAGCAGTCGAGGACTCATCTACAATGAGCAGTTCTTC.

V gene TRBV18 combines with J gene TRBJ2-7, with D perhaps assigned TRBD1 or TRBD2 (5 bases each). This CDR3 is built from 14 residues. V was trimmed by 6 bases and J by 6 bases, leaving 18 bases between them. Germline V CDR1 and CDR2: KGHSH, LQKENI. CDR3 in amino acids: CASSPAAGSSEQYF. CDR3 nucleotide sequence: TGTGCCAGCTCCCCAGCGGCAGGGTCCAGCGAGCAGTACTTC.

This clone was counted a single time. The V and J genes are TRBV27 and TRBJ1-3; no firm D call. V lost 2 bases, J lost 2 bases, and 7 bases lay in between. CDR3 length: 14 residues. Per germline, CDR1 MNHEY and CDR2 SMNVEV (reference sequence). CDR3 protein: CASSLGGTGNTIYF. The CDR3 DNA is TGTGCCAGCAGTTTAGGAGGGACTGGAAACACCATATATTTT.

J is TRBJ2-1 and V is TRBV6-6; 8 bases are shared with TRBD1. Germline V CDR1 and CDR2: MNHNY, SVGAGI (reference sequence). The V gene end was trimmed by 8 bases and the J gene end by 5 bases; junction bases not matched to a gene: 11. This CDR3 region has 15 residues. CDR3 loop: CASQASGGGNNEQFF. The CDR3 DNA reads TGTGCCAGCCAGGCTTCAGGGGGCGGTAACAATGAGCAGTTCTTC.

The chain has TRBV27 and TRBJ2-6; 10 bases are shared with TRBD2. V was pared by 2 bases and J by 4 bases, with 11 bases of the junction left unmatched. The CDR3 totals 19 residues. From germline, CDR1 is MNHEY and CDR2 SMNVEV (reference sequence). In DNA, the CDR3 is TGTGCCAGCAGTTTACGGGCTAGCGGGAGCCTAGTGGGGGCCAACGTCCTGACTTTC. Translating it yields CASSLRASGSLVGANVLTF.

The chain joins TRBV28 to TRBJ2-7; 8 nucleotides match TRBD2. V dropped 3 bases and J dropped 7; count of bases not matched to a gene: 14. CDR1 and CDR2 from the germline V gene are MDHEN and SYDVKM. The CDR3 sequence is 16 residues long. The CDR3, as DNA: TGTGCCAGCAGTTTGAACCCAGCGGGAGCGATCCTGGAGCAGTACTTC. The encoded protein is CASSLNPAGAILEQYF.

The chain links TRBV6-6 to TRBJ2-7, with D possibly matching TRBD2 (6 bases). CDR1 and CDR2 from the germline V gene are MNHNY and SVGAGI (reference sequence). V was pared by 8 bases and J by 6 bases, with 20 bases between. The CDR3 is 14 amino acids. CDR3 residues: CASSPHQVGGEQYF. DNA for the CDR3: TGTGCCAGCTCTCCTCACCAGGTGGGAGGCGAGCAGTACTTC.

The J gene is TRBJ2-7, the V gene TRBV9; the D is unclear. The CDR3 has 10 residues. The germline gives CDR1 SGDLS, CDR2 YYNGEE. V shed 1 base and J shed 10 bases, with 6 bases lying between them. The CDR3 bases are TGTGCCAGCAGCGTACAGGTACAGTACTTC. Amino acids: CASSVQVQYF.

The chain uses TRBV6-5 and TRBJ2-1; TRBD2 aligns across 9 bases. Germline V gene data show CDR1 as MNHEY and CDR2 as SVGAGI. Losses at the gene ends were 2 bases for V and 8 bases for J; bases not matched to a gene: 10. The CDR3 is 16 amino acids. The CDR3 region has the DNA TGTGCCAGCAGTTACGCCCAGGGACTAGCAGGGGATGAGCAGTTCTTC. Translation: CASSYAQGLAGDEQFF.

V and J are TRBV25-1 and TRBJ1-6; the D gene is possibly TRBD1 (5 bases). The length of the CDR3 is 14 residues. With 0 bases removed from V and 5 bases from J, the gap between germline ends came to 5 bases. Per germline, CDR1 MGHDK and CDR2 SYGVNS. The CDR3 region is CASSEYRDNSPLHF. Written as DNA, the CDR3 is TGTGCCAGCAGTGAATACAGGGATAATTCACCCCTCCACTTT.

CDR3 sequence (DNA): TGTGCCAGCAGCTCGACAGAGCCCGGGGAGACCCAGTACTTC. Translated, it gives CASSSTEPGETQYF. The chain links TRBV7-3 to TRBJ2-5, with TRBD1 as a possible D gene (5 bases). Trimming removed 4 bases at V and 5 bases at J, with 14 bases between. This CDR3 region has 14 residues. Germline V gives CDR1 SGHTA, CDR2 FQGTGA.

The V gene is TRBV11-3, the J gene TRBJ2-5, with D possibly being TRBD1 (6 bases). This CDR3 comprises 13 residues. Germline CDR1 and CDR2: SGHNT and YENEEA. Trimming shortened V by 6 bases and J by 7 bases, and 15 bases separated the two germline ends. CDR3 amino acids: CASSRDTRGTQYF. The CDR3 nucleotides read TGTGCCAGCAGTAGGGACACCCGCGGGACCCAGTACTTC. Based on the CDR3 plus reference TRBV11-3 and TRBJ2-5, the full variable domain is EAGVVQSPRYKIIEKKQPVAFWCNPISGHNTLYWYLQNLGQGPELLIRYENEEAVDDSQLPKDRFSAERLKGVDSTLKIQPAELGDSAVYLCASSRDTRGTQYFGPGTRLLVL.